These 8 T cell receptor beta chains share one sample of origin, sequenced in a study of cytomegalovirus exposure and HLA in healthy donors. The PCR contained 60 Vbeta and 13 Jbeta primers. Assay: immunoSEQ multiplex PCR; the TCRdb copy retains only in-frame clones and omits some. The table has approximately 210,000 clones, nearly 80% seen once. The sequenced material came from PBMCs. These receptors all come from a male donor in good health and CMV-seronegative.

The V gene is TRBV27, the J gene TRBJ2-1, with 9 nucleotides matching TRBD1. Germline V lookup: CDR1 MNHEY, CDR2 SMNVEV (reference sequence). The ends lost 5 bases at V and 6 bases at J; junction bases unmatched: 5. The CDR3 extends over 14 amino acids. The CDR3 loop is CASSLGTGSNEQFF. The CDR3 DNA follows: TGTGCCAGCAGTCTAGGGACAGGGAGCAATGAGCAGTTCTTC.

This clone appeared once. The chain combines TRBV30 with TRBJ1-6, with D perhaps matching TRBD1 (6 bases). Germline assignment: CDR1 GTSNPN and CDR2 SVGIG (reference sequence). The CDR3 covers 15 residues. The V end lost 3 bases, the J end lost 7 bases, and 16 bases lay between the germline ends. For the CDR3, the DNA is TGTGCCTGGAGGGTCCCCGGACAGCGGAATTCACCCCTCCACTTT. Protein sequence: CAWRVPGQRNSPLHF.

This clone was counted only a few times. The chain recombines TRBV9 with TRBJ1-2, with 9 nucleotides matching TRBD1. Unmatched junction bases numbered 6, after V lost 5 bases and J lost 4 bases. In germline, CDR1 is SGDLS, CDR2 YYNGEE. This CDR3 has 14 amino acids. CDR3 in DNA: TGTGCCAGCAGTCAAGGGACAGGGCCCTATGGCTACACCTTC. Its translation is CASSQGTGPYGYTF. Variable domain in full (rest from reference TRBV9 and TRBJ1-2): DSGVTQTPKHLITATGQRVTLRCSPRSGDLSVYWYQQSLDQGLQFLIQYYNGEERAKGNILERFSAQQFPDLHSELNLSSLELGDSALYFCASSQGTGPYGYTFGSGTRLTVV.

V and J are TRBV28 and TRBJ2-5; 9 nucleotides match TRBD1. The CDR3 extends over 14 amino acids. Trimming at V came to 10 bases and at J to 5 bases, leaving 11 bases not matched to a gene. Germline CDR1 and CDR2: MDHEN and SYDVKM. CDR3 DNA: TGTGCCACCCTTGGGACAGGGTCGAGCGAGACCCAGTACTTC. Protein sequence: CATLGTGSSETQYF.

This chain links TRBV7-2 with TRBJ1-1; unclear D gene. Trimming stripped 2 bases from V and 5 bases from J, with 9 bases between. CDR3 length: 13 amino acids. Germline lookup yields CDR1 SGHTA and CDR2 FQGNSA. The CDR3 region is CASSLRAGTEAFF. The CDR3 DNA follows: TGTGCCAGCAGCTTAAGGGCGGGGACTGAAGCTTTCTTT.

This chain joins TRBV9 and TRBJ2-7, with 11 nucleotides matching TRBD2. This CDR3 spans 14 amino acids. With 2 bases clipped from V and 6 bases from J, the junction kept 4 bases outside the gene matches. Germline V lookup: CDR1 SGDLS, CDR2 YYNGEE. The CDR3 region has the DNA TGTGCCAGCAGCGTTAGCGGGGGGGCATTCGAGCAGTACTTC. It yields the protein CASSVSGGAFEQYF.

This chain uses TRBV30 with TRBJ1-6; TRBD1 might be the D (6 bases). Trimming removed 1 base from V and 11 bases from J, with 15 bases in between. Per the germline V gene, CDR1 is GTSNPN and CDR2 is SVGIG (reference sequence). CDR3 size: 14 residues. CDR3 loop: CAWSAQGKLPPLHF. CDR3 in DNA: TGTGCCTGGAGTGCGCAGGGGAAGCTGCCACCCCTCCACTTT.

The chain joins TRBV7-2 to TRBJ2-1; a weak D match, TRBD2 (5 bases). V dropped 1 base and J dropped 6 bases, with 13 bases sitting between them. The CDR3 consists of 15 residues. The germline V gene encodes CDR1 SGHTA and CDR2 FQGNSA. CDR3: CASSLERLRGNEQFF. The CDR3 DNA reads TGTGCCAGCAGCTTAGAGCGCCTTCGGGGCAATGAGCAGTTCTTC.